This TCR beta chain was identified during a study of shared clonotypes between healthy human individuals. Study-wide background: Three CD4 naive, three CD4 memory, two CD8 naive and one CD8 memory plate were used per donor.

General observations from the study: The four-donor shared clonotypes exceeded non-shared clonotypes in generation probability, with non-shared ones scoring lower.

In regard to this clone: Its antigen is not known.

CDR3 length: 18 amino acids. Measured with immunoSEQ multiplex PCR; TCRdb has only the in-frame clones, and not every one. Here the sample spans some 2,000,000 clones, 90% to 97% being singletons. What was sequenced was naive CD4+ T cells sorted from blood. The sample's subset: CD45RA+ positively selected. J is TRBJ1-2 and V is TRBV21-1; the table's D call TRBD1 went unverified against the DNA. TRBV21-1 is listed as a pseudogene. The TCR originated in a man in his late teens or twenties in good health. CDR3 DNA: TGTGCCAGCAGCAAAGCGAGAAGGGGGATTTCGGGGAACTATGGCTACACCTTC. Amino acids: CASSKARRGISGNYGYTF.